The 32 T cell receptor beta chains presented below share a single source sample, sequenced in a study of identical twins. Each CDR3 protein gets one entry after TCRdb re-called the 5' RACE reads with MiXCR. Found here are 1,800,000 or so distinct CDR3 sequences, around 33% of them singletons; the top ten hold about 0.25%. Sequencing used cord blood. The source is a newborn girl in good health.

The chain links TRBV10-1 to TRBJ2-3, with unresolved D. CDR3 length equals 17 residues. The V gene lost 0 bases and the J gene lost 3 bases, with 16 bases spanning the gap. Germline loops: CDR1 WNHNN, CDR2 SYGVQD (reference sequence). As DNA, the CDR3 is TGCGCCAGCAGTGAGTCGGATCGGCCACTCGTGACAGATACGCAGTATTTT. It yields the protein CASSESDRPLVTDTQYF.

The chain joins TRBV5-8 to TRBJ1-5; D remains unclear. The CDR3 length is 15 residues. Germline V gene data show CDR1 as SGHTS and CDR2 as YDEGEE. V lost 3 bases and J 0 bases, leaving 10 bases between the germline ends. The CDR3 DNA follows: TGTGCCAGCAGCTGGGGAAGAAATAGCAATCAGCCCCAGCATTTT. Its translation is CASSWGRNSNQPQHF.

This sequence joins TRBV5-6 and TRBJ2-7; TRBD1 matches 9 bases. V gave up 3 bases and J gave up 3 bases; unmatched junction bases: 4. There are 14 residues in the CDR3. The germline V gene has CDR1 SGHDT and CDR2 YYEEEE. CDR3 sequence: CASSYGQGNYEQYF. CDR3 nucleotides: TGTGCCAGCAGCTACGGACAGGGGAACTACGAGCAGTACTTC.

Comment on this clonotype: Compared with germline, one end of the junction differs, possibly owing to a read error. This chain connects TRBV6-5 to TRBJ1-6, with no clear D. Germline loops: CDR1 MNHEY, CDR2 SVGAGI. CDR3 length: 15 residues. This CDR3 is CASSYSTLHNSPLNF. CDR3 nucleotide sequence: TGTGCCAGCAGTTATTCTACCTTGCATAATTCACCCCTCAACTTT.

The V gene is TRBV2, the J gene TRBJ1-5; 7 bases agree with TRBD1. Per germline, CDR1 SNHLY and CDR2 FYNNEI. J gave up 0 bases and V 6 bases, and 5 bases lay outside the gene matches. The CDR3 length is 15 residues. CDR3 residues: CASRIGTDSNQPQHF. The CDR3 DNA sequence: TGTGCCAGCAGAATCGGGACAGATAGCAATCAGCCCCAGCATTTT.

This clonotype was counted ten times or more. The J gene is TRBJ2-1, the V gene TRBV20-1, with D hard to call. V lost 4 bases to trimming and J lost 7 bases, with 8 bases between them. From germline, CDR1 is DFQATT and CDR2 SNEGSKA (reference sequence). This CDR3 spans 11 amino acids. CDR3 nucleotide sequence: TGCAGTGCTACCAGCGCGAATGAGCAGTTCTTC. Its protein product is CSATSANEQFF.

This clonotype was detected many times. The chain employs TRBV12-3 or TRBV12-4 and TRBJ2-7; D remains ambiguous. V lost 0 bases and J lost 6, with 9 bases in between. This CDR3 has 13 amino acids. The CDR3 DNA sequence: TGTGCCAGCAGTTTAGCGCAAGGGCTCGAGCAGTACTTC. Translated, it gives CASSLAQGLEQYF.

Only a few counts were recorded for this clonotype. A read error may produce the germline difference seen at one junction end. J is TRBJ2-1 and V is TRBV7-7; D gene uncertain. The CDR3 sequence is 15 residues long. CDR1 and CDR2 from the germline V gene are SSHAT and FNYEAQ (reference sequence). The CDR3 nucleotides are TGTGCTAGCAGCTTGAAGGACGGCTCCTACAATGAGCAGTTCTTC. This translates into CASSLKDGSYNEQFF.

This rearrangement joins TRBV20-1 to TRBJ2-1, with D unclear. Trimming shortened V by 7 bases and J by 9 bases, and 16 bases separated the two germline ends. The germline gives CDR1 DFQATT, CDR2 SNEGSKA (reference sequence). The CDR3 is 12 amino acids. The CDR3 loop is CSVPRQVGEQFF. CDR3 bases: TGCAGTGTTCCCCGCCAGGTTGGTGAGCAGTTCTTC.

This clonotype came up a few times. V and J are TRBV6-1 and TRBJ1-1, with 7 bases that match TRBD1. This CDR3 contains 18 residues. Germline-derived CDR1 and CDR2 are MNHNS and SASEGT. Unmatched junction bases numbered 16, after V lost 6 bases and J lost 0 bases. CDR3 in DNA: TGTGCCAGCAGCAGGTCGAGACAGGGACCCACGTTGAACACTGAAGCTTTCTTT. Translating it yields CASSRSRQGPTLNTEAFF.

This clonotype was counted a few times. The chain links TRBV20-1 to TRBJ1-2; weak D call: TRBD1 (5 bases). The CDR3 runs 11 residues. Trimming pared 6 bases from V and 8 bases from J, leaving 13 bases between. Germline V gives CDR1 DFQATT, CDR2 SNEGSKA (reference sequence). CDR3 protein: CSAKNQGGYTF. DNA for the CDR3: TGCAGTGCGAAGAACCAGGGCGGCTACACCTTC.

V gene TRBV7-9 combines with J gene TRBJ1-1; D uncertain. The CDR3 contains 15 residues. V was trimmed by 4 bases and J by 3 bases, leaving 15 bases between them. The germline gives CDR1 SEHNR, CDR2 FQNEAQ (reference sequence). CDR3 sequence (DNA): TGTGCCAGCAGCTCGGACCTATTAATCCACACTGAAGCTTTCTTT. Amino acids: CASSSDLLIHTEAFF.

This clonotype was seen only a few times. The chain employs TRBV5-1 and TRBJ2-7, with 9 bases matching TRBD1. This CDR3 is 15 amino acids long. Germline V gene data show CDR1 as SGHRS and CDR2 as YFSETQ. V lost 9 bases and J lost 2; bases outside the gene matches: 12. The CDR3, as DNA: TGCGCCAACTCGTGGGGGGACAGGGTGACCTACGAGCAGTACTTC. Its translation is CANSWGDRVTYEQYF.

This clonotype was recorded many times. This rearrangement joins TRBV5-1 to TRBJ2-7; D unclear. Germline values: CDR1 SGHRS, CDR2 YFSETQ. CDR3 length equals 13 residues. V was cut by 5 bases and J by 1 base, with 10 bases left in between. Written as DNA, the CDR3 is TGCGCCAGCAGGAACAGCTCTTCCTACGAGCAGTACTTC. It specifies CASRNSSSYEQYF.

This clonotype was observed many times. The V call is TRBV28, the J call TRBJ2-5; D perhaps matches TRBD1 (6 bases). This CDR3 has 15 amino acids. The V end was cut by 3 bases, the J end by 1 base, with 12 bases between. Germline CDR1 reads MDHEN; CDR2 reads SYDVKM. The CDR3 DNA reads as TGTGCCAGCAGTTTCGCAGGGGCCGGCCAAGAGACCCAGTACTTC. As protein: CASSFAGAGQETQYF.

The V call is TRBV11-2, the J call TRBJ2-1; TRBD2 might be the D (6 bases). The V gene lost 7 bases and the J gene lost 2 bases, with 18 bases spanning the gap. The CDR3 sequence is 16 residues long. Germline lookup yields CDR1 SGHAT and CDR2 FQNNGV. As DNA, the CDR3 is TGTGCCAGCATACTCCCCGGGACTGGGACCTACAATGAGCAGTTCTTC. Amino acid sequence: CASILPGTGTYNEQFF. The full variable domain, completed using reference TRBV11-2 and TRBJ2-1, is EAGVAQSPRYKIIEKRQSVAFWCNPISGHATLYWYQQILGQGPKLLIQFQNNGVVDDSQLPKDRFSAERLKGVDSTLKIQPAKLEDSAVYLCASILPGTGTYNEQFFGPGTRLTVL.

This clonotype turned up a few times. V usage is TRBV20-1 and J usage is TRBJ2-1, with a weak D call TRBD2 (6 bases). The CDR3 consists of 12 residues. The germline V and J ends were trimmed by 0 bases and 9 bases, with 9 bases remaining between them. Germline V gene data show CDR1 as DFQATT and CDR2 as SNEGSKA (reference sequence). The CDR3 sequence: CSAREGGVEQFF. CDR3 DNA: TGCAGTGCTAGAGAAGGAGGGGTTGAGCAGTTCTTC.

With respect to this clonotype: This may arise from a read error, as a much more abundant clone is one base away. In DNA, the CDR3 is TGTGCCGGCAGCTTAGGAGGCATTCAGTACTTC. This gives the protein CAGSLGGIQYF. The rearrangement joins TRBV7-2 to TRBJ2-4; tentative D call: TRBD2 (5 bases). The CDR3 loop spans 11 amino acids. The germline V gene encodes CDR1 SGHTA and CDR2 FQGNSA.

In its sample, this clonotype was seen once. The chain links TRBV9 to TRBJ2-3; 8 nucleotides line up with TRBD2. CDR1 is SGDLS and CDR2 is YYNGEE in the germline V gene. The CDR3 is made up of 16 amino acids. Trimming cost V 0 bases and J 3 bases; bases outside gene matches: 6. CDR3 sequence: CASSVVPSGRTDTQYF. Written as DNA, the CDR3 is TGTGCCAGCAGCGTAGTGCCAAGCGGGAGAACAGATACGCAGTATTTT.

In this sample, this clonotype turned up a few times. The J gene is TRBJ1-5, the V gene TRBV6-1; a possible D gene is TRBD1 (5 bases). V was cut by 8 bases and J by 0 bases, with 14 bases left in between. The CDR3 has 15 residues. Germline V gene lookup returns CDR1 MNHNS and CDR2 SASEGT. In nucleotides, the CDR3 is TGTGCCAGCTCCGTCCGGGGGAATAGCAATCAGCCCCAGCATTTT. Translating it yields CASSVRGNSNQPQHF.

In its sample, this clonotype was seen many times. The chain joins TRBV4-2 to TRBJ2-7; 7 nucleotides match TRBD2. Germline V lookup: CDR1 LGHNA, CDR2 YNFKEQ. The length of the CDR3 is 15 residues. V shed 0 bases and J 5 bases; nucleotides not matched to a gene: 7. CDR3 protein: CASSQDGAGRNEQYF. The CDR3 bases are TGTGCCAGCAGCCAAGATGGAGCGGGACGGAACGAGCAGTACTTC.

The table lists this clonotype with a few counts. The chain combines TRBV7-8 with TRBJ2-3; 11 bases agree with TRBD2. Germline lookup yields CDR1 SGHVS and CDR2 FQNEAQ. The V gene end was trimmed by 1 base and the J gene end by 2 bases; junction bases not matched to a gene: 5. This CDR3 comprises 17 residues. The CDR3 protein is CASSLVSGRAYTDTQYF. The CDR3, as DNA: TGTGCCAGCAGCTTAGTTAGCGGGAGGGCATACACAGATACGCAGTATTTT.

This clonotype was seen a few times. The chain recombines TRBV5-6 with TRBJ1-5; D not certain. Germline V CDR1 and CDR2: SGHDT, YYEEEE. The V end lost 0 bases, the J end lost 4 bases, and 11 bases lay between the germline ends. The CDR3 is 15 amino acids. CDR3 sequence (DNA): TGTGCCAGCAGCTTGGCCATGAGCCTTAATCAGCCCCAGCATTTT. Its protein is CASSLAMSLNQPQHF.

This clonotype was counted ten times or more. The chain employs TRBV29-1 and TRBJ2-1, with D uncertain. V lost 5 bases, J lost 4 bases, and 9 bases lay in between. CDR1 and CDR2 (germline): SQVTM, ANQGSEA. The CDR3 is 12 residues long. The CDR3 sequence is CSVPFLYNEQFF. The CDR3 DNA sequence: TGCAGCGTTCCTTTCCTTTACAATGAGCAGTTCTTC.

The chain links TRBV27 to TRBJ2-1; unclear D gene. The CDR3 contains 12 residues. Per germline, CDR1 MNHEY and CDR2 SMNVEV (reference sequence). V was clipped by 5 bases and J by 7 bases, with 9 bases between them. The CDR3 bases are TGTGCCAGCAGTCCACAGTGGAATGAGCAGTTCTTC. Amino acids: CASSPQWNEQFF.

This clonotype came up a few times. The chain recombines TRBV20-1 with TRBJ2-1, with 8 bases fitting TRBD2. After removal of 6 bases from V and 6 bases from J, the junction contained 25 bases not matched to a gene. Per the germline V gene, CDR1 is DFQATT and CDR2 is SNEGSKA (reference sequence). The length of the CDR3 is 19 residues. The CDR3 loop reads CSAAPIAGNPLIVPNEQFF. Here the CDR3 DNA reads TGCAGTGCAGCCCCTATAGCGGGGAATCCCCTAATCGTCCCCAATGAGCAGTTCTTC.

On this clonotype itself: The junction and the germline gene differ at one end; a read error may be behind it. This chain uses TRBV7-2 with TRBJ2-7, with a possible D match to TRBD2 (5 bases). The germline gives CDR1 SGHTA, CDR2 FQGNSA. CDR3 length equals 12 residues. The CDR3 coding sequence is TGTGCCAGCAGCGACGACTATCTGGAGCGGTACTTC. This encodes CASSDDYLERYF. Together with reference TRBV7-2 and TRBJ2-7, the CDR3 gives the full variable domain: GAGVSQSPSNKVTEKGKDVELRCDPISGHTALYWYRQSLGQGLEFLIYFQGNSAPDKSGLPSDRFSAERTGGSVSTLTIQRTQQEDSAVYLCASSDDYLERYFGPGTRLTVT.

This clonotype has at least ten counts. This chain uses TRBV3-1 with TRBJ2-7, with 7 nucleotides matching TRBD1. The length of the CDR3 is 14 residues. Trimming at V came to 1 base and at J to 3 bases, leaving 3 bases not matched to a gene. Germline V CDR1 and CDR2: LGHDT, YNNKEL (reference sequence). CDR3 sequence (DNA): TGTGCCAGCAGCCAAGTTGCAGGGGGCTACGAGCAGTACTTC. This gives the protein CASSQVAGGYEQYF.

The chain employs TRBV13 and TRBJ1-6; D unresolved. This CDR3 is built from 15 residues. Germline V lookup: CDR1 PRHDT, CDR2 FYEKMQ (reference sequence). V lost 5 bases and J lost 9, with 17 bases in between. The DNA for the CDR3 is TGTGCCAGCAGCCTTTTCACAGAGGGCGGTTCACCCCTCCACTTT. It codes for CASSLFTEGGSPLHF. Variable domain in full (rest from reference TRBV13 and TRBJ1-6): AAGVIQSPRHLIKEKRETATLKCYPIPRHDTVYWYQQGPGQDPQFLISFYEKMQSDKGSIPDRFSAQQFSDYHSELNMSSLELGDSALYFCASSLFTEGGSPLHFGNGTRLTVT.

This clonotype has more than one count but fewer than ten. The rearrangement uses TRBV20-1 and TRBJ2-1; 13 bases are a match to TRBD2. The germline V gene encodes CDR1 DFQATT and CDR2 SNEGSKA (reference sequence). The CDR3 consists of 15 residues. The V and J ends lost 6 bases and 4 bases, in that order; junction bases with no gene match: 6. The DNA of the CDR3 is TGCAGTGCACGGACTAGCGGGGGCCTTTACAATGAGCAGTTCTTC. Translating gives CSARTSGGLYNEQFF.

Remarks on this clonotype: Germline is not matched at one junction end, which may reflect a read error. As DNA, the CDR3 is TGTGCCAGCAAGGGCAGTAACTATGGCTACAACTTC. Protein product: CASKGSNYGYNF. The chain couples TRBV28 to TRBJ1-2, with D uncertain. The CDR3 is 12 amino acids. Germline loops: CDR1 MDHEN, CDR2 SYDVKM.

The V call is TRBV11-2, the J call TRBJ2-7; the match to TRBD1 covers 9 bases. J was trimmed by 3 bases and V by 2 bases; bases with no gene match: 17. Per the germline V gene, CDR1 is SGHAT and CDR2 is FQNNGV. This CDR3 is built from 19 residues. The CDR3 nucleotides read TGTGCCAGCAGCTTATGGGCCTGGGACAGGGTTCCCTCCGTCTACGAGCAGTACTTC. It translates to CASSLWAWDRVPSVYEQYF.